The T cell receptor (beta chain) described here comes from a study of T-cell reconstitution after alpha-beta-depleted transplantation in children. General study points: Reportedly, only several hundred clones from non-depleted graft cells drove alpha-beta T-cell counts at about two months. A year had passed since transplant, and T-cell counts and diversity by then came mostly from newly produced T cells. The high TCRbeta diversity at day 60 in some patients came from surviving recipient T cells and thymic progenitors.

Unique molecular identifiers were incorporated when the TCRbeta library was constructed. TCRdb processed the PCR reads anew with MiXCR; each CDR3 protein has one entry. The table shows about 300,000 distinct CDR3 sequences, with about 9.5% occurring only once. Comment on this clonotype: No antigen is known for it.

The source is a boy under three years old with acute myeloid leukemia, due to receive a stem cell transplant. The sequencing used PBMCs, collected before TCRalphabeta/CD19-depleted stem cell transplant.

CDR3 region: CASSLLTVSGYTF. The CDR3 DNA is TGTGCCAGCAGTTTATTAACAGTGTCAGGCTACACCTTC. The rearrangement joins TRBV12-3 or TRBV12-4 to TRBJ1-2; D not resolved. The CDR3 consists of 13 residues. V lost 2 bases to trimming and J lost 8 bases, with 12 bases between them.